The 20 T cell receptor beta chains below come from one sample, sequenced in a study of response to subunit inactivated influenza vaccine. One entry per CDR3 protein results from TCRdb running MiXCR on the RT-PCR reads. The sample records some 500,000 distinct CDR3 sequences, 16% being singletons. Source: CD4+ T cells sorted from PBMCs, taken around 25 months after vaccination. These receptors came from a man between 50 and 70 years old who received an inactivated influenza vaccine.

The chain links TRBV7-2 to TRBJ2-1, with D tentatively TRBD2 (5 bases). There are 14 residues in the CDR3. Germline V gene sequence: CDR1 SGHTA, CDR2 FQGNSA. V was clipped by 1 base and J by 4 bases, with 8 bases between them. CDR3 amino acids: CASSLVPGYNEQFF. CDR3 nucleotides: TGTGCCAGCAGCTTAGTCCCGGGGTACAATGAGCAGTTCTTC. The whole variable domain, filled in from reference TRBV7-2 and TRBJ2-1, reads GAGVSQSPSNKVTEKGKDVELRCDPISGHTALYWYRQSLGQGLEFLIYFQGNSAPDKSGLPSDRFSAERTGGSVSTLTIQRTQQEDSAVYLCASSLVPGYNEQFFGPGTRLTVL.

This clonotype showed up many times. This chain joins TRBV12-3 or TRBV12-4 and TRBJ1-5; D unclear. Trimming cost V 6 bases and J 4 bases, with 7 bases left between them. This CDR3 contains 12 residues. The CDR3 here is CASRGRNQPQHF. DNA for the CDR3: TGTGCCAGCAGGGGTAGAAATCAGCCCCAGCATTTT.

This clonotype was found many times. The chain links TRBV9 to TRBJ2-1; 8 nucleotides align to TRBD2. Germline V gives CDR1 SGDLS, CDR2 YYNGEE. The CDR3 is 15 amino acids. V lost 3 bases to trimming and J lost 3 bases; unmatched junction nucleotides: 5. The CDR3 region is CASSEGLEYYNEQFF. The CDR3 DNA reads TGTGCCAGCAGCGAGGGACTAGAGTACTACAATGAGCAGTTCTTC.

V is TRBV20-1 and J is TRBJ2-5; TRBD2 agrees at 8 bases. CDR3 length: 14 residues. Losses at the gene ends were 0 bases for V and 1 base for J; bases not matched to a gene: 1. Germline V CDR1 and CDR2: DFQATT, SNEGSKA (reference sequence). The DNA of the CDR3 is TGCAGTGCTAGAGATACTAGCGGCCAAGAGACCCAGTACTTC. Translating it yields CSARDTSGQETQYF.

This clonotype has only a few counts. J is TRBJ2-1 and V is TRBV30; 8 bases line up with TRBD2. This CDR3 is 17 amino acids long. Looked up from germline, CDR1 is GTSNPN and CDR2 is SVGIG (reference sequence). J gave up 1 base and V 4 bases, and 12 bases lay outside the gene matches. Here the CDR3 DNA reads TGTGCCTGGATTACTTGGGCGGGAGGAACGTCCTACAATGAGCAGTTCTTC. Encoded protein: CAWITWAGGTSYNEQFF. The whole variable domain, filled in from reference TRBV30 and TRBJ2-1, reads SQTIHQWPATLVQPVGSPLSLECTVEGTSNPNLYWYRQAAGRGLQLLFYSVGIGQISSEVPQNLSASRPQDRQFILSSKKLLLSDSGFYLCAWITWAGGTSYNEQFFGPGTRLTVL.

The sample holds a few counts of this clonotype. The rearrangement uses TRBV5-1 and TRBJ2-1; 10 nucleotides agree with TRBD2. V gave up 1 base and J gave up 5 bases; unmatched junction bases: 6. CDR1 is SGHRS, CDR2 YFSETQ, per germline. This CDR3 is 16 amino acids long. The CDR3 protein is CASSLKSGRANNEQFF. The CDR3 DNA sequence: TGCGCCAGCAGCTTGAAAAGCGGGAGGGCCAACAATGAGCAGTTCTTC.

This clonotype occurred a few times. This sequence joins TRBV12-3 or TRBV12-4 and TRBJ1-4; D might be TRBD1 (6 bases). The CDR3 loop spans 16 amino acids. The V gene lost 3 bases and the J gene lost 8 bases, with 19 bases spanning the gap. The CDR3: CASSLERGRLGEKLFF. The CDR3 bases are TGTGCCAGCAGTTTGGAGCGGGGGCGGCTTGGAGAAAAACTGTTTTTT.

This clonotype was seen only a few times. The rearrangement uses TRBV11-2 and TRBJ2-5; 7 bases map to TRBD1. Trimming took 5 bases from V and 5 from J; bases not matched to a gene: 11. Germline lookup yields CDR1 SGHAT and CDR2 FQNNGV. The CDR3 is 15 amino acids. The CDR3, as DNA: TGTGCCAGCAGCCCGGACCCGGGACAGTCGGAGACCCAGTACTTC. It codes for CASSPDPGQSETQYF.

There are a few counts of this clonotype. The chain employs TRBV27 and TRBJ2-1, with 7 nucleotides matching TRBD1. In germline, CDR1 is MNHEY, CDR2 SMNVEV (reference sequence). V lost 3 bases to trimming and J lost 9 bases; unmatched junction nucleotides: 5. The CDR3 consists of 13 residues. The CDR3 sequence is CASSFQGVGEQFF. CDR3 DNA: TGTGCCAGCAGTTTCCAGGGGGTAGGTGAGCAGTTCTTC.

The rearrangement links TRBV10-3 to TRBJ1-1; no clear D gene. Germline V gene sequence: CDR1 ENHRY, CDR2 SYGVKD. The CDR3 length is 14 residues. The germline V and J ends were trimmed by 6 bases and 0 bases, with 11 bases remaining between them. CDR3 DNA: TGTGCCATCAGGCGGACGGAAATGAACACTGAAGCTTTCTTT. Its translation: CAIRRTEMNTEAFF.

This clonotype was recorded many times. The V gene is TRBV4-3, the J gene TRBJ1-1, with 7 bases matching TRBD1. The CDR3 has 14 amino acids. Looked up from germline, CDR1 is LGHNA and CDR2 is YSLEER. Unmatched junction bases numbered 4, after V lost 1 base and J lost 5 bases. This CDR3 is CASSQGQGRTEAFF. The CDR3 DNA reads TGCGCCAGCAGCCAAGGACAGGGAAGGACTGAAGCTTTCTTT.

V usage is TRBV4-3 and J usage is TRBJ1-2, with D uncertain. V lost 0 bases and J lost 4, with 9 bases in between. CDR1 LGHNA and CDR2 YSLEER come from the germline V gene. The CDR3 extends over 14 amino acids. The CDR3 DNA is TGCGCCAGCAGCCAAGATTCCTACATCTATGGCTACACCTTC. It codes for CASSQDSYIYGYTF.

Only one count was recorded for this clonotype. The chain recombines TRBV4-3 with TRBJ2-3; the D gene is possibly TRBD2 (5 bases). The V and J ends lost 2 bases and 2 bases respectively, with 14 bases between them. Germline CDR1 is LGHNA and CDR2 is YSLEER. The CDR3 spans 16 residues. CDR3 DNA: TGCGCCAGCAGCCAACAGACATCTAGCAACACAGATACGCAGTATTTT. It translates to CASSQQTSSNTDTQYF.

This chain uses TRBV5-1 with TRBJ2-7, with TRBD1 matching over 11 bases. J was trimmed by 2 bases and V by 4 bases; bases with no gene match: 5. CDR1 is SGHRS and CDR2 is YFSETQ in the germline V gene. The CDR3 sequence is 15 residues long. CDR3 in DNA: TGCGCCAGCAGCCGACGGGACAGGGGGACCTACGAGCAGTACTTC. It codes for CASSRRDRGTYEQYF.

This clonotype was found a few times. The chain has TRBV4-1 and TRBJ2-6; tentatively, D is TRBD1 (5 bases). Trimming took 0 bases from V and 5 from J, leaving 14 bases between them. CDR3 length equals 17 residues. CDR1 is MGHRA, CDR2 YSYEKL, per germline. The CDR3 region is CASSQEFQGTWANVLTF. In DNA form, the CDR3 reads TGCGCCAGCAGCCAAGAGTTTCAGGGTACCTGGGCCAACGTCCTGACTTTC.

This clonotype showed up just a few times. V and J are TRBV9 and TRBJ1-6; D may be TRBD1 (6 bases). Germline loops: CDR1 SGDLS, CDR2 YYNGEE. The CDR3 is 14 amino acids. Trimming removed 0 bases at V and 14 bases at J, with 15 bases between. CDR3 nucleotides: TGTGCCAGCAGCGTAGGTACAGGGACTTCGACCCTCCACTTT. This encodes CASSVGTGTSTLHF. The complete variable domain, with remaining parts taken from reference TRBV9 and TRBJ1-6, reads DSGVTQTPKHLITATGQRVTLRCSPRSGDLSVYWYQQSLDQGLQFLIQYYNGEERAKGNILERFSAQQFPDLHSELNLSSLELGDSALYFCASSVGTGTSTLHFGNGTRLTVT.

In this sample, this clonotype turned up a few times. The chain links TRBV5-1 to TRBJ2-3, with 14 nucleotides matching TRBD2. Germline assignment: CDR1 SGHRS and CDR2 YFSETQ. After removal of 0 bases from V and 6 bases from J, the junction contained 3 bases not matched to a gene. The CDR3 contains 16 residues. For the CDR3, the DNA is TGCGCCAGCAGCTTGGCGGGACTAGCGGGGGACGATACGCAGTATTTT. Translating it yields CASSLAGLAGDDTQYF.

On this clonotype itself: Its ends do not fully match the called genes, so a read error is possible. The chain has TRBV5-1 and TRBJ2-3; TRBD2 aligns across 14 bases. This CDR3 spans 14 amino acids. Germline values: CDR1 SGHRS, CDR2 YFSETQ. Here the CDR3 reads CASSVGLAGDSEDF. In DNA form, the CDR3 reads TGCGCCAGCAGCGTGGGACTAGCGGGGGACTCGGAAGATTTT. Full variable domain (remainder filled in from reference TRBV5-1 and TRBJ2-3): KAGVTQTPRYLIKTRGQQVTLSCSPISGHRSVSWYQQTPGQGLQFLFEYFSETQRNKGNFPGRFSGRQFSNSRSEMNVSTLELGDSALYLCASSVGLAGDSEDFGPGTRLTVL.

This clonotype turned up a few times. J is TRBJ2-2 and V is TRBV15; no definite D call. V lost 6 bases and J lost 2, with 7 bases in between. In germline, CDR1 is LNHNV, CDR2 YYDKDF (reference sequence). This CDR3 comprises 13 residues. The CDR3, as DNA: TGTGCCACCAGTAGGGCTAACACCGGGGAGCTGTTTTTT. Protein product: CATSRANTGELFF.

This clonotype has only a few counts. The CDR3 is CSVETPRGAQSNYGYTF. The CDR3 DNA sequence: TGCAGCGTTGAGACCCCCAGGGGGGCCCAATCTAACTATGGCTACACCTTC. V is TRBV29-1 and J is TRBJ1-2; 7 nucleotides agree with TRBD1. Germline V CDR1 and CDR2: SQVTM, ANQGSEA. Unmatched junction bases numbered 13, after V lost 3 bases and J lost 0 bases. CDR3 length: 17 amino acids.